These 18 T cell receptor beta chains originate from one sample sequenced in a study of identical twins. TCRdb independently ran MiXCR on the 5' RACE reads; one entry per CDR3 protein. The sample lists under 900,000 distinct CDR3 sequences; 15% to 20% were seen once. The same data also contributed to another study, on T cells expressing NK-cell markers.

Sequencing was carried out using PBMCs. Source of these receptors: a woman aged 18 to 35 in good health.

In DNA form, the CDR3 reads TGTGCCAGCAGCACCAGACAGGGGGTAAAGAACGAGCAGTACTTC. Its translation is CASSTRQGVKNEQYF. The V gene is TRBV7-2, the J gene TRBJ2-7; TRBD1 matches at 9 bases. The germline gives CDR1 SGHTA, CDR2 FQGNSA. CDR3 length: 15 amino acids. Trimming took 5 bases from V and 5 from J; bases not matched to a gene: 10. Full variable domain (remainder filled in from reference TRBV7-2 and TRBJ2-7): GAGVSQSPSNKVTEKGKDVELRCDPISGHTALYWYRQSLGQGLEFLIYFQGNSAPDKSGLPSDRFSAERTGGSVSTLTIQRTQQEDSAVYLCASSTRQGVKNEQYFGPGTRLTVT.

The chain's CDR3 is CASGRGGAGGYGYTF. In DNA form, the CDR3 reads TGTGCCAGCGGGCGTGGGGGAGCCGGTGGCTATGGCTACACCTTC. This chain links TRBV6-1 with TRBJ1-2; D possibly corresponds to TRBD1 (5 bases). V shed 8 bases and J shed 4 bases, with 20 bases lying between them. The CDR3 extends over 15 amino acids. CDR1 is MNHNS and CDR2 is SASEGT in the germline V gene.

This clonotype was seen a handful of times. This sequence joins TRBV7-2 and TRBJ1-2; D is perhaps TRBD1 (5 bases). Germline CDR1 is SGHTA and CDR2 is FQGNSA. This CDR3 is 17 amino acids long. V was pared by 0 bases and J by 4 bases, with 18 bases between. The CDR3 loop reads CASSLAGSRVLRYGYTF. CDR3 nucleotide sequence: TGTGCCAGCAGCTTAGCGGGGAGCAGGGTGCTTCGCTATGGCTACACCTTC.

V and J are TRBV20-1 and TRBJ2-1; 7 bases match TRBD2. Germline loops: CDR1 DFQATT, CDR2 SNEGSKA (reference sequence). Unmatched junction bases numbered 6, after V lost 3 bases and J lost 4 bases. There are 14 residues in the CDR3. The CDR3 protein is CSARAGEVYNEQFF. CDR3 nucleotides: TGCAGTGCTAGGGCGGGAGAAGTATACAATGAGCAGTTCTTC.

The CDR3 loop is CASSQAGIEAFF. The CDR3 DNA reads TGTGCCAGCAGCCAAGCTGGAATCGAAGCTTTCTTT. The chain employs TRBV14 and TRBJ1-1, with D hard to call. Germline CDR1 is SGHDN and CDR2 is FVKESK. CDR3 size: 12 residues. V was trimmed by 1 base and J by 8 bases, leaving 8 bases between them. The whole variable domain, filled in from reference TRBV14 and TRBJ1-1, reads EAGVTQFPSHSVIEKGQTVTLRCDPISGHDNLYWYRRVMGKEIKFLLHFVKESKQDESGMPNNRFLAERTGGTYSTLKVQPAELEDSGVYFCASSQAGIEAFFGQGTRLTVV.

This clonotype was seen a handful of times. The V and J genes are TRBV6-5 and TRBJ2-1; 8 bases are shared with TRBD1. V shed 0 bases, J shed 9 bases, and the junction held 7 bases outside the gene matches. The CDR3 has 15 amino acids. The germline V gene encodes CDR1 MNHEY and CDR2 SVGAGI. The CDR3 coding sequence is TGTGCCAGCAGTTACTCCCAGGGGGCGCGAAGTGAGCAGTTCTTC. Amino acids: CASSYSQGARSEQFF.

With regard to this clonotype: A much larger clonotype is one base distant, so this may be a read error. The genes are TRBV12-3 or TRBV12-4 and TRBJ1-1; D gene ambiguous. The CDR3 has 11 amino acids. V lost 1 base and J 6 bases, leaving 3 bases between the germline ends. The CDR3 nucleotides read TGTGCCAGCAGTTTAGTCCCTGAAGCTTTCTTT. It encodes CASSLVPEAFF.

This chain connects TRBV3-1 to TRBJ2-6; no reliable D call. Trimming pared 4 bases from V and 4 bases from J, leaving 14 bases between. CDR1 is LGHDT, CDR2 YNNKEL, per germline (reference sequence). The CDR3 runs 16 residues. CDR3 sequence reads: CASSRASGAGANVLTF. For the CDR3, the DNA is TGTGCCAGCAGCCGAGCCTCAGGCGCCGGGGCCAACGTCCTGACTTTC.

V gene TRBV29-1 combines with J gene TRBJ2-3; possible D gene TRBD2, 5 bases. V lost 3 bases and J lost 7, with 14 bases in between. This CDR3 comprises 13 residues. Germline assignment: CDR1 SQVTM and CDR2 ANQGSEA. CDR3 coding DNA: TGCAGCGTTGATAGAGGGATACTAAATACGCAGTATTTT. This gives the protein CSVDRGILNTQYF.

The J gene is TRBJ2-5, the V gene TRBV29-1; 7 bases are a match to TRBD1. V trimming: 8 bases; J trimming: 5 bases; junction bases outside the gene matches: 14. This CDR3 is built from 14 residues. CDR1 and CDR2 from the germline V gene are SQVTM and ANQGSEA. The CDR3 coding sequence is TGCAGCCTTATGGGACAGACAATGGGGGAGACCCAGTACTTC. Protein sequence: CSLMGQTMGETQYF.

In its sample, this clonotype was seen a few times. This chain links TRBV5-1 with TRBJ2-3, with D possibly being TRBD1 (6 bases). This CDR3 region has 14 residues. Germline-derived CDR1 and CDR2 are SGHRS and YFSETQ. Trimming removed 4 bases at V and 4 bases at J, with 13 bases between. In DNA, the CDR3 is TGCGCCAGCAGCACGAAAACAGGGTCAGATACGCAGTATTTT. Its protein product is CASSTKTGSDTQYF.

V is TRBV20-1 and J is TRBJ2-1; D is undetermined. Germline-derived CDR1 and CDR2 are DFQATT and SNEGSKA (reference sequence). The CDR3 runs 12 residues. The V and J ends lost 6 bases and 8 bases respectively, with 14 bases between them. CDR3 amino acids: CSAEGRFDEQFF. The CDR3 DNA is TGCAGTGCCGAAGGAAGGTTCGATGAGCAGTTCTTC.

The chain carries TRBV12-3 or TRBV12-4 and TRBJ2-1, with TRBD2 identical over 9 bases. This CDR3 comprises 16 residues. With 4 bases clipped from V and 9 bases from J, the junction kept 13 bases outside the gene matches. The CDR3 loop is CASSSQVLLAGGEQFF. The CDR3 region has the DNA TGTGCCAGCAGTTCCCAGGTCCTACTAGCGGGCGGTGAGCAGTTCTTC.

V usage is TRBV11-1 and J usage is TRBJ2-7; 16 bases map to TRBD2. This CDR3 comprises 22 residues. CDR1 is SGHAT and CDR2 is FQDESV in the germline V gene (reference sequence). V shed 0 bases and J 2 bases; nucleotides not matched to a gene: 16. The CDR3: CASSLAQGQGTSGRANPYEQYF. Here the CDR3 DNA reads TGTGCCAGCAGCTTAGCTCAAGGACAGGGGACTAGCGGGAGGGCCAATCCCTACGAGCAGTACTTC.

This chain uses TRBV12-3 or TRBV12-4 with TRBJ2-7; 7 bases map to TRBD1. There are 15 residues in the CDR3. Trimming at V came to 4 bases and at J to 1 base, leaving 7 bases not matched to a gene. The CDR3: CASSYSGTASYEQYF. The CDR3, as DNA: TGTGCCAGCAGTTATTCCGGGACAGCGTCCTACGAGCAGTACTTC.

This sequence joins TRBV7-9 and TRBJ2-7, with 7 bases matching TRBD1. Germline V gives CDR1 SEHNR, CDR2 FQNEAQ (reference sequence). The junction had 10 bases not matched to a gene; V was cut back by 4 bases and J by 4 bases. The CDR3 length is 15 residues. The CDR3 DNA reads as TGTGCCAGCAGCTCGACGACAGGGTACTCTTACGAGCAGTACTTC. It is translated as CASSSTTGYSYEQYF.

This clonotype was seen more than once but under ten times. V is TRBV6-1 and J is TRBJ2-4, with D perhaps TRBD1 (5 bases). Between the trimmed V and J ends, which lost 6 bases and 0 bases, there was a span of 12 bases. The CDR3 is made up of 15 amino acids. The germline V gene has CDR1 MNHNS and CDR2 SASEGT. The CDR3 here is CASSRQNLAKNIQYF. As DNA, the CDR3 is TGTGCCAGCAGCCGACAGAACCTAGCCAAAAACATTCAGTACTTC.

The J gene is TRBJ2-1, the V gene TRBV6-2 or TRBV6-3; the D gene could be TRBD1 or TRBD2 (5 bases each). The CDR3 is 16 residues long. Germline CDR1 MNHEY, CDR2 SVGEGT. V was cut by 0 bases and J by 2 bases, with 11 bases left in between. The CDR3 loop reads CASSYSKGDPYNEQFF. In DNA, the CDR3 is TGTGCCAGCAGTTACTCGAAAGGGGACCCCTACAATGAGCAGTTCTTC.